The following is a TCR beta chain sequence with its context. The antigen it binds to is not known. The input lacks base qualities; no much larger clone sits a single base away. This specimen comes from a study of cytomegalovirus exposure and HLA in healthy donors (TCRdb year 2017). Some background on the complete study: According to an earlier analysis of several hundred of the donors, some 170 million T cells yielded some 120 million unique TCR beta sequences and 250 to 350 Gb of sequence data. An early release covering roughly 580 HLA-typed donors comprised about 310 gigabases of sequencing data and roughly 85 million unique TCR sequences. Of the 350 to 450 genotyped donors, around 81% fell in the genetic ancestry cluster associated with self-reported Caucasian donors. The study was designed to test whether signatures of past pathogen exposure could be identified by cataloging public T cell receptors. The T cell repertoires of roughly 660 subjects were profiled by immunosequencing and related to cytomegalovirus serostatus. In addition to the first cohort of 666 subjects, a separate validation cohort of approximately 130 different subjects was used. To predict cytomegalovirus infection status, the study brought together high-throughput TCR immunosequencing, statistical association of individual TCRs with disease status, and machine learning. To study patterns of TCR occurrence, a later analysis re-analyzed previously published TCR beta repertoires from 666 donors and added high-resolution HLA genotyping. Rather than drawing on any new phenotypic data, the later analysis identified candidate immune exposures from TCR beta sequences and the way those sequences occurred across donors. In an earlier analysis of roughly 540 of the donors, high-throughput TCR beta sequencing was used to judge whether each TCR beta V gene segment behaved as functional or pseudogenic. Alongside the repertoire data, information on donor age, sex, ethnicity and CMV serostatus was compiled. A later genetic analysis took genome-wide SNP genotypes for about 65% of the roughly 670 donors and used that subset as a discovery cohort. All discovery cohort repertoires had been generated using a single sequencing platform. HLA typing included class I and class II loci at four-digit resolution. Typing coverage differed by locus: A, B, C, DRB1 and DQB1 were typed in about 629-640 donors, DQA1 in around 500, DPA1 in approximately 600, and DPB1 in just under 490. Five DR-DQ haplotypes were treated as single units for association and clustering because of strong linkage in the cohort. Across 398 genotyped donors of the cohort, an average of about 220,000 unique TCR beta nucleotide sequences per donor were sequenced, and around 20% of those sequences were non-productive. The investigation overall reported the following: In an earlier analysis of approximately 590 of the donors, most TCR beta V segments appeared in productive rearrangements about 87% or about 30% of the time, broadly matching IMGT annotations. In a later analysis, TCR association rates were found to vary across HLA loci, with the most associated TCRs seen for DRB1 alleles and the fewest for HLA-C alleles. While some public TCRs were present in many individuals, most TCR sequences turned up only very rarely across donors. At a false discovery rate of 0.05, a later analysis linked some 18,000 TCR beta sequences to specific HLA alleles. It was suggested by the authors that the approach could potentially be generalized to other disease states and immunological phenotypes. In a later analysis, HLA-associated TCR beta chains showed more clonal expansion and lower generation probabilities than non-associated chains that were equally common. In a later genetic analysis, fewer N-insertions in productive TCRs were reported among donors in an Asian-associated ancestry cluster than the approximately 710-donor mean. Presence/absence analyses assumed roughly uniform sequencing depth across donors, an assumption that may not hold. Seventeen rarely observed V segments, including chromosome 9 orphons, were excluded from the earlier analysis of some 590 of the donors because counts were too low. Because HLA typing was missing for some donors at each locus, association tests included only the typed subset. CMV serostatus was the only immune exposure information available for the cohort. Three of the identified cytomegalovirus-associated TCR beta chains were confirmed in vitro to be specific for cytomegalovirus antigens. Some IMGT-functional V segments, including TRBV6-2 and TRBV6-3, could not be told apart with the 87-base-pair reads, so those segments were excluded. The study gave a list of roughly 150 TCR beta chains associated with cytomegalovirus. When HLA alleles, especially DR and DQ, strongly co-occurred, attributing TCR associations to individual alleles was difficult. The classifier was reported to diagnose cytomegalovirus status with high specificity and sensitivity in both the original cohort and the validation cohort. V-gene and J-gene trimming of TCR beta chains was associated with a missense DCLRE1C variant in a later genetic analysis, and the association was replicated in an independent cohort. A further reported finding was that TCR beta sequences accurately predicted the HLA-A and HLA-B alleles for most subjects in the first cohort. According to a later analysis, parvovirus B19, influenza, CMV and Epstein-Barr virus appeared linked to several top co-occurrence clusters. Correlated functional status among segregating V segments might be attributable to linkage disequilibrium, but an unknown experimental factor could not be ruled out. This cohort had only TCR beta chains sequenced, and the lack of alpha or paired-chain data limited which features could be detected. A later analysis found that most CMV-associated TCR beta chains appeared HLA-restricted, with HLA associations seemingly driven largely by CMV exposure. A cluster of highly shared sequence variants was judged likely to be a technical artifact of the sequencing pipeline.

Compared with germline, V lacks 7 bases and J lacks 2 bases; bases without a gene match: 9. Via the germline V gene, CDR1 is SNHLY and CDR2 FYNNEI. The CDR3 holds 15 amino acids from the cysteine to the phenylalanine. Only CDR3 DNA remains: 45 bases, in frame from the first base. The cohort comprised under 700 healthy bone marrow donors. Cohort members were all nominally healthy when sampled, although unrecorded immune exposures were likely present. The donor tested CMV seropositive and was one of the 289 seropositive cohort members. A peripheral blood sample was collected from each donor, and TCR beta sequencing was performed on peripheral blood mononuclear cells. Genomic DNA extraction from the blood cell samples was performed with the Qiagen DNeasy Blood Extraction Kit. Libraries were constructed by the immunoSEQ multiplex PCR assay. A mixture of 60 forward primers for TCR Vbeta segments and 13 reverse primers for TCR Jbeta segments was used in the multiplex PCR. The CDR3 region of rearranged TCR beta genes was amplified from genomic DNA with a multiplex PCR assay. Amplified TCR beta libraries were sequenced as 87-base-pair reads on the Illumina HiSeq System. Regarding the original processing steps: A later analysis tallied tens of millions of unique TCR beta chains across the approximately 670 repertoires, and some 10 million of those chains were shared by two or more donors. Raw reads were error-corrected and collapsed into unique sequences with a nearest-neighbor algorithm that merged closely related sequences to remove PCR and sequencing errors. Alignment of CDR3 sequences to IMGT reference sequences was used to assign V, D and J gene segments. For a sequence to be retained, a match of at least six nucleotides was required to both a V gene segment and a J gene segment. A rearrangement counted as productive if the CDR3 had no stop codons and remained in frame with V and J, and every other rearrangement counted as non-productive. Following IMGT convention, CDR3 was defined as the stretch from the second conserved V-encoded cysteine up to the conserved J-encoded phenylalanine. Sequences without an unambiguous match to a single V gene segment were excluded from the earlier analysis of 450 to 650 of the donors. In an earlier analysis of about 590 of the donors, a V segment was called functional when productive rearrangements were above 56.7%, and segregating when the standard deviation between donors exceeded 5%. To diagnose cytomegalovirus status from the catalog of TCR beta chain sequences, a statistical classification framework was built. A later analysis assigned V and J genes by comparing TCR nucleotide sequences with IMGT/GENE-DB human TR gene sequences. The TCRdist pipeline was used in a later analysis to assign CDR3 sequences and most-parsimonious VDJ recombination scenarios. In a later analysis, each TCR beta chain was defined by its CDR3 amino acid sequence together with its V-gene family, and reads lacking a unique V-gene family were excluded. As a way to deal with suspected cross-contamination and a sequencing artifact, a later analysis dropped under 600 nucleotide sequences that were highly shared and had low generation probability. A later analysis calculated a clonal expansion index for each public chain from normalized within-repertoire ranks of inferred template counts. Generation probabilities in a later analysis came from a VDJ recombination model fitted to out-of-frame rearrangements, and those results were checked against IGoR. A later analysis scored TCR-TCR, TCR-HLA and TCR-CMV co-occurrence with hypergeometric tests, applying a repertoire-size bias correction to TCR pairs. In a later analysis, false discovery rates were estimated by permuting HLA or CMV assignments 20 times. In a later analysis, co-occurring TCRs were grouped using DBSCAN, and TCRdist sequence similarity was added for clustering within HLA-allele-positive subsets. For co-occurrence clustering, repertoires with fewer than 30,000 or more than 120,000 public chains were excluded, along with several repertoires with anomalous nucleotide sharing. TCRdb took this table from immuneACCESS and kept in-frame rearrangements with V and J called. Such tables lack part of the clones; where checked against another copy, unresolved V genes explain under half of the gap, and the rest is unexplained. V and J calls and clone size are given by that table; D and trimming were obtained from the DNA. This sample has 150,000 or so clones in its table, and 75% to 90% of those were observed once. The ten largest clones add up to 7.5% to 10% of the sample.

The sequenced sample consisted of PBMCs. This TCR was recovered from a man in his late teens or twenties in good health and CMV-seropositive. The sequence links TRBV2 to TRBJ2-3; 7 junctional bases match TRBD2. The nucleotide sequence reads as follows: TGTGCCAGCACCGGAGGGCGGGGGATCACAGATACGCAGTATTTT. It translates to CASTGGRGITDTQYF.